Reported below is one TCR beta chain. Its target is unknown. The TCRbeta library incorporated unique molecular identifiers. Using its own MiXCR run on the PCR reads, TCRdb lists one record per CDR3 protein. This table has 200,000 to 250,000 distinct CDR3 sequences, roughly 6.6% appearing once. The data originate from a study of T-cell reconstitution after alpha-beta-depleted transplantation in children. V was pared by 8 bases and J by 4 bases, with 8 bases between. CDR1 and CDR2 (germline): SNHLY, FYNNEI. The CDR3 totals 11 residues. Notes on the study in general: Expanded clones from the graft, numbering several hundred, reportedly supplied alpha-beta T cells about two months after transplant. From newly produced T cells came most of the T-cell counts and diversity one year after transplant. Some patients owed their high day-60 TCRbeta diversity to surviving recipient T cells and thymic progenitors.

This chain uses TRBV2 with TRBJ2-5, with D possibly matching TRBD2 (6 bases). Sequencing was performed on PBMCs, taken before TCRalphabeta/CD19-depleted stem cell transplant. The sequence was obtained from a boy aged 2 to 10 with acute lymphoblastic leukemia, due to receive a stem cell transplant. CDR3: CASRLVETQYF. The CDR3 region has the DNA TGTGCCAGCCGACTAGTAGAGACCCAGTACTTC.